What follows are 28 T cell receptor beta chains derived from one specimen sequenced in a study of blood T cell repertoires in COVID-19 (dated by TCRdb to 2018 to 2021). The library was made by the immunoSEQ multiplex PCR assay. The clones in this table, taken by TCRdb from immuneACCESS, are in-frame only. Not every clone is retained; where verified, under half of the shortfall comes from an unresolved V gene, and the cause of the rest is unknown. Recorded for this sample are over 250,000 clones; more than 75% of them occurred a single time. Around 2% of the sample is in the top ten clones. The specimen sequenced was PBMCs or T cells enriched from blood (not recorded which). All receptors derive from a woman in her sixties or seventies in a cohort exposed to, infected with or recovered from COVID-19 (not recorded which).

CDR3 protein: CAARRAKNYGYTF. CDR3 sequence (DNA): TGTGCCGCCCGGCGGGCTAAAAACTATGGCTACACCTTC. The J gene is TRBJ1-2, the V gene TRBV6-5; unclear D gene. Trimming pared 11 bases from V and 2 bases from J, leaving 15 bases between. The CDR3 is 13 amino acids. Germline CDR1 reads MNHEY; CDR2 reads SVGAGI.

The V call is TRBV5-1, the J call TRBJ2-5, with D perhaps TRBD1 (5 bases). Germline V gene lookup returns CDR1 SGHRS and CDR2 YFSETQ. V gave up 5 bases and J gave up 5 bases, with 22 bases separating them. CDR3 length: 16 residues. CDR3 sequence reads: CASSSTGRVKGETQYF. The DNA for the CDR3 is TGCGCCAGCAGTTCAACGGGCCGGGTTAAGGGGGAGACCCAGTACTTC. The entire variable domain, with the rest obtained from reference TRBV5-1 and TRBJ2-5, is as follows: KAGVTQTPRYLIKTRGQQVTLSCSPISGHRSVSWYQQTPGQGLQFLFEYFSETQRNKGNFPGRFSGRQFSNSRSEMNVSTLELGDSALYLCASSSTGRVKGETQYFGPGTRLLVL.

This sequence joins TRBV5-4 and TRBJ1-4; D uncertain. Trimming took off 4 bases at V and 6 bases at J, with 16 bases between the two ends. The germline V gene encodes CDR1 SGHNT and CDR2 YYREEE (reference sequence). This CDR3 is built from 15 residues. The CDR3 is CASSGPGSRDEKLFF. In nucleotides, the CDR3 is TGTGCCAGCAGCGGCCCGGGGTCGCGCGATGAAAAACTGTTTTTT.

The chain employs TRBV4-1 and TRBJ1-1, with D perhaps TRBD1 (5 bases). Germline V CDR1 and CDR2: MGHRA, YSYEKL. The length of the CDR3 is 13 residues. The V end lost 5 bases, the J end lost 6 bases, and 13 bases lay between the germline ends. The CDR3 nucleotides read TGCGCCAGCAGCATCCAGCAGGGCGCTGAAGCTTTCTTT. It specifies CASSIQQGAEAFF.

The rearrangement joins TRBV1 to TRBJ1-5. TRBV1 is tagged as a pseudogene. The CDR3 loop spans 16 amino acids. The CDR3 loop is CTSSQERGDSNQPQHF. CDR3 bases: TGCACCAGCAGCCAAGAGCGCGGGGATAGCAATCAGCCCCAGCATTTT.

The V gene is TRBV19, the J gene TRBJ2-3, with TRBD2 as a possible D gene (6 bases). V dropped 7 bases and J dropped 2 bases, with 16 bases sitting between them. This CDR3 region has 15 residues. Germline-derived CDR1 and CDR2 are LNHDA and SQIVND (reference sequence). DNA of the CDR3: TGTGCCAGTACCCCCCTTAGCGGATACACAGATACGCAGTATTTT. Residues: CASTPLSGYTDTQYF.

The chain employs TRBV27 and TRBJ2-7, with D perhaps matching TRBD1 (6 bases). CDR1 MNHEY and CDR2 SMNVEV come from the germline V gene (reference sequence). The germline V and J ends were trimmed by 0 bases and 6 bases, with 12 bases remaining between them. CDR3 length: 14 residues. In DNA form, the CDR3 reads TGTGCCAGCAGTTTATCACAGGGTGGGCGCGAGCAGTACTTC. This gives the protein CASSLSQGGREQYF.

V gene TRBV9 combines with J gene TRBJ2-5; 7 bases match TRBD1. The germline V gene has CDR1 SGDLS and CDR2 YYNGEE. This CDR3 has 17 residues. Trimming took 4 bases from V and 3 from J; bases not matched to a gene: 15. The CDR3 protein is CASSPIDVFRGKETQYF. The CDR3 bases are TGTGCCAGCAGCCCCATAGACGTCTTCAGGGGGAAAGAGACCCAGTACTTC.

V usage is TRBV6-5 and J usage is TRBJ1-2; unclear D gene. Trimming shortened V by 6 bases and J by 5 bases, and 7 bases separated the two germline ends. The CDR3 sequence is 11 residues long. CDR1 and CDR2 from the germline V gene are MNHEY and SVGAGI. The CDR3 sequence: CASRQQYGYTF. As DNA, the CDR3 is TGTGCCAGCAGGCAACAGTATGGCTACACCTTC.

The chain recombines TRBV4-1 with TRBJ2-3, with TRBD2 matching over 8 bases. This CDR3 comprises 18 residues. From germline, CDR1 is MGHRA and CDR2 YSYEKL. The trim removed 0 bases at V and 0 bases at J, leaving 8 bases unmatched. The DNA for the CDR3 is TGCGCCAGCAGCCAAGATTCATGGGGACTAGTGAGCACAGATACGCAGTATTTT. It yields the protein CASSQDSWGLVSTDTQYF.

The chain combines TRBV19 with TRBJ1-2; no reliable D call. Trimming shortened V by 5 bases and J by 6 bases, and 13 bases separated the two germline ends. The CDR3 contains 13 residues. Germline V lookup: CDR1 LNHDA, CDR2 SQIVND (reference sequence). CDR3 sequence (DNA): TGTGCCAGTAGTCCTTCCGACTTGAATGGCTACACCTTC. Encoded protein: CASSPSDLNGYTF.

The chain employs TRBV28 and TRBJ2-7; D remains ambiguous. The CDR3 spans 13 residues. The V gene lost 5 bases and the J gene lost 2 bases, with 10 bases spanning the gap. From germline, CDR1 is MDHEN and CDR2 SYDVKM. DNA for the CDR3: TGTGCCAGCAGTCCTATGATTCCCTACGAGCAGTACTTC. It codes for CASSPMIPYEQYF. Drawing the rest from reference TRBV28 and TRBJ2-7, the complete variable domain is DVKVTQSSRYLVKRTGEKVFLECVQDMDHENMFWYRQDPGLGLRLIYFSYDVKMKEKGDIPEGYSVSREKKERFSLILESASTNQTSMYLCASSPMIPYEQYFGPGTRLTVT.

The rearrangement joins TRBV7-2 to TRBJ1-2; TRBD1 aligns across 7 bases. Trimming took 0 bases from V and 8 from J; bases not matched to a gene: 6. The CDR3 covers 14 residues. Per germline, CDR1 SGHTA and CDR2 FQGNSA. The CDR3 loop reads CASSLATTGNGYTF. The CDR3 DNA reads TGTGCCAGCAGCTTAGCTACGACAGGGAACGGCTACACCTTC.

The rearrangement joins TRBV19 to TRBJ2-5; tentatively, D is TRBD1 (5 bases). This CDR3 contains 15 residues. With 2 bases removed from V and 5 bases from J, the gap between germline ends came to 15 bases. Germline V gene lookup returns CDR1 LNHDA and CDR2 SQIVND (reference sequence). CDR3 sequence (DNA): TGTGCCAGTAGTATATCAGGGTACGCCAGGGAGACCCAGTACTTC. Encoded protein: CASSISGYARETQYF.

The chain couples TRBV5-1 to TRBJ2-2, with 7 bases aligning to TRBD2. The CDR3 is 15 residues long. In germline, CDR1 is SGHRS, CDR2 YFSETQ. The V gene end was trimmed by 2 bases and the J gene end by 0 bases; junction bases not matched to a gene: 1. Here the CDR3 DNA reads TGCGCCAGCAGCTTTAGCGGGCCGAACACCGGGGAGCTGTTTTTT. This codes for CASSFSGPNTGELFF.

The V gene is TRBV6-9, the J gene TRBJ1-2; no firm D call. The germline V gene has CDR1 MNHGY and CDR2 SVAAGI. V shed 3 bases and J shed 3 bases, with 2 bases lying between them. CDR3 length: 11 residues. The CDR3 DNA is TGTGCCAGCAGTTACGACTATGGCTACACCTTC. This translates into CASSYDYGYTF.

This rearrangement joins TRBV7-2 to TRBJ2-3, with 11 bases lining up with TRBD2. This CDR3 comprises 16 residues. Germline trimming cut 4 bases from V and 5 bases from J; bases unmatched to any gene: 8. Germline V lookup: CDR1 SGHTA, CDR2 FQGNSA. CDR3 nucleotide sequence: TGTGCCAGCAGCTCCCTAGCGGGAGGAGCTGGAGATACGCAGTATTTT. Translation: CASSSLAGGAGDTQYF. Full variable domain (rest looked up from reference TRBV7-2 and TRBJ2-3): GAGVSQSPSNKVTEKGKDVELRCDPISGHTALYWYRQSLGQGLEFLIYFQGNSAPDKSGLPSDRFSAERTGGSVSTLTIQRTQQEDSAVYLCASSSLAGGAGDTQYFGPGTRLTVL.

In DNA, the CDR3 is TGTGCCAGCGTCGACAGGCCAAACTCTGGAAACACCATATATTTT. Its translation: CASVDRPNSGNTIYF. The chain combines TRBV19 with TRBJ1-3; TRBD1 might be the D (6 bases). Trimming cost V 9 bases and J 0 bases, with 15 bases left between them. The CDR3 extends over 15 amino acids. Germline values: CDR1 LNHDA, CDR2 SQIVND (reference sequence).

The chain joins TRBV5-1 to TRBJ1-2, with 8 bases matching TRBD1. Germline V gives CDR1 SGHRS, CDR2 YFSETQ. This CDR3 is built from 16 residues. Trimming cost V 4 bases and J 8 bases; bases outside gene matches: 16. The CDR3 region is CASSRNSPGQESGYTF. Written as DNA, the CDR3 is TGCGCCAGCAGCCGTAATTCCCCGGGACAGGAGTCGGGCTACACCTTC.

The V and J genes are TRBV28 and TRBJ1-5; 7 nucleotides align to TRBD1. The CDR3 totals 14 residues. Trimming at V came to 10 bases and at J to 6 bases, leaving 12 bases not matched to a gene. Per germline, CDR1 MDHEN and CDR2 SYDVKM. In DNA form, the CDR3 reads TGTGCCACCACGGGGACAGTGGGGGGTCAGCCCCAGCATTTT. Amino acids: CATTGTVGGQPQHF.

V is TRBV7-2 and J is TRBJ1-5; D not certain. The CDR3 extends over 15 amino acids. Trimming pared 1 base from V and 1 base from J, leaving 8 bases between. Germline V CDR1 and CDR2: SGHTA, FQGNSA. The chain's CDR3 is CASSLDITSNQPQHF. The DNA of the CDR3 is TGTGCCAGCAGCTTAGACATCACCAGCAATCAGCCCCAGCATTTT.

This clone was recorded a few times. V is TRBV7-2 and J is TRBJ1-2, with 8 bases that match TRBD1. The CDR3 consists of 14 residues. J was trimmed by 4 bases and V by 4 bases; bases with no gene match: 5. Germline V gene data show CDR1 as SGHTA and CDR2 as FQGNSA. The chain's CDR3 is CASSSGQALYGYTF. CDR3 nucleotides: TGTGCCAGCAGCTCGGGACAGGCCCTCTATGGCTACACCTTC.

V is TRBV28 and J is TRBJ1-2, with 7 bases fitting TRBD1. With V trimmed by 2 bases and J by 5 bases, 11 bases remained unmatched. The CDR3 loop spans 16 amino acids. The germline V gene has CDR1 MDHEN and CDR2 SYDVKM. CDR3 sequence: CASSLEGAGPYYGYTF. The DNA for the CDR3 is TGTGCCAGCAGTTTAGAGGGGGCAGGCCCCTATTATGGCTACACCTTC.

This chain connects TRBV19 to TRBJ2-4; a possible D gene is TRBD2 (7 bases). Trimming stripped 5 bases from V and 8 bases from J, with 19 bases between. This CDR3 spans 15 amino acids. Germline lookup yields CDR1 LNHDA and CDR2 SQIVND (reference sequence). The CDR3 is CASSLPGQRGDIQYF. Here the CDR3 DNA reads TGTGCCAGTAGTCTACCGGGACAACGGGGGGACATTCAGTACTTC. The entire variable domain, with the rest obtained from reference TRBV19 and TRBJ2-4, is as follows: DGGITQSPKYLFRKEGQNVTLSCEQNLNHDAMYWYRQDPGQGLRLIYYSQIVNDFQKGDIAEGYSVSREKKESFPLTVTSAQKNPTAFYLCASSLPGQRGDIQYFGAGTRLSVL.

This chain links TRBV6-1 with TRBJ1-2, with D hard to call. The germline gives CDR1 MNHNS, CDR2 SASEGT. The CDR3 sequence is 10 residues long. Trimming left V 3 bases short and J 7 bases short, with 3 bases between. The chain's CDR3 is CASSDLGYTF. The CDR3 DNA reads TGTGCCAGCAGTGACCTTGGCTACACCTTC.

The V and J genes are TRBV5-1 and TRBJ2-3; no reliable D call. The germline V gene encodes CDR1 SGHRS and CDR2 YFSETQ. Trimming pared 4 bases from V and 2 bases from J, leaving 8 bases between. This CDR3 contains 13 residues. In DNA form, the CDR3 reads TGCGCCAGCAGCGAGTATAACACAGATACGCAGTATTTT. Protein product: CASSEYNTDTQYF.

V is TRBV24-1 and J is TRBJ2-7; TRBD1 agrees at 8 bases. CDR1 and CDR2 (germline): KGHDR, SFDVKD. With 4 bases clipped from V and 0 bases from J, the junction kept 10 bases outside the gene matches. CDR3 size: 17 residues. This CDR3 reads CATSEAPRQGSSYEQYF. CDR3 in DNA: TGTGCCACCAGTGAAGCCCCTCGACAGGGGAGCTCCTACGAGCAGTACTTC.

This chain links TRBV7-3 with TRBJ2-7, with 9 bases identical to TRBD2. CDR3 length: 14 amino acids. Looked up from germline, CDR1 is SGHTA and CDR2 is FQGTGA. The trim removed 5 bases at V and 7 bases at J, leaving 9 bases unmatched. CDR3 sequence reads: CASSRIAGVGEQYF. The CDR3 nucleotides are TGTGCCAGCAGCAGAATAGCGGGAGTAGGTGAGCAGTACTTC.